The present T cell receptor beta chain was sequenced within a study of CD8 T cells in Susac syndrome (dated by TCRdb to the late 2010s). Concerning the study at large: Among the sequenced Susac syndrome patients, more than five had clinically active disease and under 10 were in clinical remission. At blood withdrawal, Susac syndrome patients were either therapy-naive, taking corticosteroids (in some cases with IVIg as well), or taking IVIg alone. Repertoire sequencing was used to test whether CD8+ T cell activation and differentiation in Susac syndrome was antigen driven. The research as a whole found: In patients with Susac syndrome, the CD4+ T cell repertoire showed no detectable clonal expansion. The number of individuals in the TCR sequencing and HLA analysis was acknowledged as relatively small.

The germline V gene encodes CDR1 MDHEN and CDR2 SYDVKM. The CDR3 starts with the cysteine, ends with the phenylalanine, and has 14 residues. Only CDR3 DNA remains: 42 bases, in frame from the first base. Clipping removes 6 bases from V and 2 bases from J, with 3 as the unmatched junction base count. Peripheral blood CD8+ and CD4+ T cells from healthy donors, Susac syndrome patients and multiple sclerosis patients were profiled by high-throughput TCR beta sequencing. Susac syndrome patients met recently defined diagnostic criteria for definite or probable disease. Bulk CD8+ and CD4+ T cells were purified by magnetic negative isolation, whereas CD8+ TEMRA cells were enriched by FACS. Blood was drawn into EDTA tubes, processed within 24 hours, and PBMCs were isolated by density gradient centrifugation. PBMCs intended for TCR sequencing were frozen in liquid nitrogen and were later thawed in a 37 degrees C water bath. A purity of at least 90% was achieved for sorted or isolated CD4+, CD8+ and CD8+ TEMRA cells.

RNA was extracted with the RNeasy kit and about 0.5 to 1 ug was reverse transcribed using random hexamers. The immunoSEQ multiplex PCR assay, covering 54 Vbeta and 13 Jbeta segments, was used to amplify TCR beta CDR3 regions. Bias from PCR amplification was corrected by using a synthetic template baseline for primer optimization and for computational correction. In the authors' own workflow: Reads were assigned to V, D and J genes according to IMGT and analyzed in immunoSEQ Analyzer, with only productive sequences retained. To calculate clonality, Shannon entropy was normalized by log2 of the number of productive unique sequences and then subtracted from one. Public and private clones were assessed among the 100 most prevalent clones of each patient and control. Susac-specific clones were defined as absent from healthy and MS cohorts, 850 to 1,300 published viral clones and other ImmuneACCESS disease sequences. TCRdb reworked the public reads: Q25 trimming with fastp, MiXCR clone assembly, productive beta chains retained. Each entry merges the rows of one CDR3 protein and shows their most common DNA and genes. None of the V and J calls come from the authors' own analysis; TCRdb made them. This sample has 100,000 or so distinct CDR3 sequences in its table, and about 94% of those were observed once. The ten largest clonotypes hold roughly 0.3% of the sample.

On this clonotype: Its recognized antigen is unknown. Qualities for individual bases were not recorded, and no much larger clone is one base off.

Recombination connected TRBV28 to TRBJ2-1, with 8 central nucleotides matching TRBD2. The receptor comes from a human donor with Susac syndrome. Source material: CD4+ T cells from PBMCs. The base sequence is TGTGCCAGCAGAACTAGCGGCACCTACAATGAGCAGTTCTTC. The encoded protein is CASRTSGTYNEQFF. The variable domain in full, with residues beyond the CDR3 obtained from the reference TRBV28 and TRBJ2-1 genes, is DVKVTQSSRYLVKRTGEKVFLECVQDMDHENMFWYRQDPGLGLRLIYFSYDVKMKEKGDIPEGYSVSREKKERFSLILESASTNQTSMYLCASRTSGTYNEQFFGPGTRLTVL.